Listed below are T cell receptor beta chains from one sample, sequenced in a study of blood T cell repertoires in COVID-19. Repertoires were generated with immunoSEQ multiplex PCR, while TCRdb's copy carries only in-frame clones and drops some. This table holds roughly 34,000 clones, approximately 85% found once. The sample taken for sequencing was peripheral blood. Receptors were obtained from a man older than 75 with active COVID-19. CDR3s include the opening cysteine and the closing phenylalanine or tryptophan. Each record gives: V gene, J gene, D gene, CDR3 length, clone size, CDR3 protein, CDR3 DNA. D genes are given only for firm matches. The size of a clone is reported for some rows only, either as once, few or many, or as a class for expanded clones.

>TRBV5-6|TRBJ2-3|.|13|.
CASSKEAGRTQYF
TGTGCCAGCAGCAAGGAGGCGGGTAGGACGCAGTATTTT
>TRBV5-1|TRBJ2-1|TRBD2|17|once
CASSVAYLGGGYNEQFF
TGCGCCAGCAGCGTGGCATACCTTGGCGGGGGCTACAATGAGCAGTTCTTC
>TRBV10-3|TRBJ2-5|TRBD2|14|.
CAIRPAGRVETQYF
TGTGCCATCAGACCCGCGGGGAGGGTAGAGACCCAGTACTTC
>TRBV5-5|TRBJ1-6|.|15|.
CASSFQDLPSSPLHF
TGTGCCAGCAGCTTCCAAGACTTACCAAGTTCACCCCTCCACTTT
>TRBV3-1/TRBV3-2|TRBJ1-5|.|15|.
CASSRGSNSNQPQHF
TGTGCCAGCAGCCGAGGCTCCAATAGCAATCAGCCCCAGCATTTT
>TRBV19|TRBJ2-1|TRBD2|13|few
CASSTDGGNEQFF
TGTGCCAGTAGTACGGACGGGGGGAATGAGCAGTTCTTC
>TRBV6-2/TRBV6-3|TRBJ1-5|.|14|.
CASSYVASNQPQHF
TGTGCCAGCAGTTACGTAGCTAGCAATCAGCCCCAGCATTTT
>TRBV6-5|TRBJ1-1|TRBD1|13|.
CASGLQGTSEAFF
TGTGCCAGCGGACTACAGGGGACCAGTGAAGCTTTCTTT
>TRBV5-5|TRBJ1-2|.|15|.
CASTSFTGANYGYTF
TGTGCCAGCACCTCCTTTACAGGCGCTAACTATGGCTACACCTTC
>TRBV5-1|TRBJ2-5|TRBD1|15|.
CASTADRGVGETQYF
TGCGCCAGCACCGCCGACAGGGGAGTCGGAGAGACCCAGTACTTC
>TRBV19|TRBJ2-7|TRBD1|16|.
CASSGSGGQGLYEQYF
TGTGCCAGTAGTGGCTCCGGGGGACAGGGATTGTACGAGCAGTACTTC
>TRBV7-8|TRBJ2-5|TRBD2|15|.
CASSRTSGAQETQYF
TGTGCCAGCAGTCGGACTAGCGGGGCCCAAGAGACCCAGTACTTC
>TRBV9|TRBJ2-5|.|13|.
CASSGSGQETQYF
TGTGCCAGCAGCGGTAGCGGCCAAGAGACCCAGTACTTC
>TRBV27|TRBJ2-2|TRBD1|14|once
CASSWDRPTGELFF
TGTGCCAGCAGTTGGGACAGGCCCACCGGGGAGCTGTTTTTT
>TRBV3-1/TRBV3-2|TRBJ1-1|.|15|few
CASSPRGKGGTEAFF
TGTGCCAGCAGTCCAAGAGGGAAGGGAGGCACTGAAGCTTTCTTT
>TRBV6-1|TRBJ2-7|.|15|once
CASSEVGLSSYEQYF
TGTGCCAGCAGTGAGGTGGGGCTAAGCTCCTACGAGCAGTACTTC
>TRBV3-1/TRBV3-2|TRBJ2-1|.|12|.
CASSQEWAEQFF
TGTGCCAGCAGCCAAGAGTGGGCTGAGCAGTTCTTC
>TRBV10-3|TRBJ1-5|.|15|.
CAISAGGDWNQPQHF
TGTGCCATCAGTGCCGGAGGGGATTGGAATCAGCCCCAGCATTTT
>TRBV7-2|TRBJ2-3|.|14|.
CASSARQFTDTQYF
TGTGCCAGCAGCGCCCGACAGTTCACAGATACGCAGTATTTT
>TRBV2|TRBJ2-3|.|12|.
CASSAGEGTQYF
TGTGCCAGCAGTGCAGGGGAAGGTACGCAGTATTTT
>TRBV14|TRBJ2-7|.|15|.
CASSQEGRILYEQYF
TGTGCCAGCAGCCAAGAAGGCAGGATTCTCTACGAGCAGTACTTC
>TRBV19|TRBJ2-1|.|13|.
CASSYGIYNEQFF
TGTGCCAGTAGTTACGGGATATACAATGAGCAGTTCTTC
>TRBV12-3/TRBV12-4|TRBJ2-1|.|11|.
CASSFEEEQFF
TGTGCCAGCAGTTTCGAAGAGGAGCAGTTCTTC
>TRBV14|TRBJ2-3|.|16|.
CASSRPGAGIQDTQYF
TGTGCCAGCAGCCGACCTGGGGCAGGGATTCAGGATACGCAGTATTTT
>TRBV20-1|TRBJ2-7|TRBD1|14|.
CSASQGVTPYEQYF
TGCAGTGCTAGTCAGGGGGTCACTCCCTACGAGCAGTACTTC
>TRBV6-2/TRBV6-3|TRBJ2-2|TRBD2|19|.
CASSYPTGLAGTSTGELFF
TGTGCCAGCAGTTACCCTACGGGACTAGCGGGGACCTCGACCGGGGAGCTGTTTTTT
>TRBV18|TRBJ1-1|TRBD1|14|.
CASSRQGAHTEAFF
TGTGCCAGCTCACGACAGGGGGCTCACACTGAAGCTTTCTTT
>TRBV4-1|TRBJ2-1|TRBD2|14|.
CASSQGLAGTTQFF
TGCGCCAGCAGCCAAGGCCTAGCGGGGACGACGCAGTTCTTC
>TRBV29-1|TRBJ2-7|TRBD1|15|.
CSVEFDRGFYYEQYF
TGCAGCGTTGAATTCGACAGGGGCTTTTACTACGAGCAGTACTTC
>TRBV5-6|TRBJ2-5|TRBD1|15|.
CASSLDRGFKETQYF
TGTGCCAGCAGCTTGGACAGGGGGTTTAAAGAGACCCAGTACTTC
>TRBV5-1|TRBJ2-2|.|14|once
CASSLAQVSGELFF
TGCGCCAGCAGCTTGGCCCAGGTGTCTGGGGAGCTGTTTTTT
>TRBV19|TRBJ2-7|.|13|medium-sized
CASSPSLSYEQYF
TGTGCCAGTAGTCCAAGCCTCTCCTACGAGCAGTACTTC
>TRBV19|TRBJ1-2|.|14|.
CASSEILGAQGYTF
TGTGCCAGTAGTGAAATTTTGGGGGCCCAAGGGTACACCTTC
>TRBV19|TRBJ2-2|.|16|.
CASSTLAPPNTGELFF
TGTGCCAGTAGTACTTTAGCCCCGCCTAACACCGGGGAGCTGTTTTTT
>TRBV28|TRBJ2-7|TRBD1|13|.
CASSLDRGYEQYF
TGTGCCAGCAGTCTCGACAGGGGTTACGAGCAGTACTTC
>TRBV18|TRBJ2-7|TRBD1|14|.
CASSYRQGVNEQYF
TGTGCCAGCTCCTACCGACAGGGTGTGAACGAGCAGTACTTC
>TRBV12-3/TRBV12-4|TRBJ1-5|TRBD1|13|.
CASRGQANQPQHF
TGTGCCAGCAGGGGACAGGCCAATCAGCCCCAGCATTTT
>TRBV11-2|TRBJ2-5|.|14|.
CASSLWGGAETQYF
TGTGCCAGCAGCTTATGGGGGGGGGCGGAGACCCAGTACTTC